This is a list of T cell receptor beta chains from one sample in a study of T cell changes during pregnancy in multiple sclerosis. Libraries were prepared by immunoSEQ multiplex PCR; TCRdb keeps only in-frame clonotypes and omits some of them. The sample has around 95,000 clones; about 90% are singletons. Material: peripheral blood, obtained after pregnancy. Every receptor here comes from a female donor with multiple sclerosis, enrolled in a pregnancy study. Both conserved end residues are part of each CDR3. The D gene is left open where the match is weak. Clone sizes are given selectively: once, few, many, or a class where the clone is expanded.

clone_size d_call cdr3_length j_call v_call cdr3_nt cdr3_aa
- - 15 TRBJ2-7 TRBV4-1 TGCGCCAGCAGCCCCACGTGGGGACTGGTCTACGAGCAGTACTTC CASSPTWGLVYEQYF
once TRBD2 16 TRBJ2-1 TRBV18 TGTGCCAGCTCACCGGGACTAGCGGGAGGGGCCAATGAGCAGTTCTTC CASSPGLAGGANEQFF
- TRBD2 15 TRBJ2-1 TRBV27 TGTGCCAGCAGTCAGGGACTAGCGGGGGGCCGGGGGCAGTTCTTC CASSQGLAGGRGQFF
- - 14 TRBJ2-3 TRBV25-1 TGTGCCAGCAGTGTGTCAGGGAGGACAGATACGCAGTATTTT CASSVSGRTDTQYF
- TRBD2 12 TRBJ2-7 TRBV25-1 TGTGCCAGCAGTCCGGGGGGCTACGAGCAGTACTTC CASSPGGYEQYF
- - 15 TRBJ1-3 TRBV2 TGTGCCAGCAGTGAAGGACAGACCTGGGGAAACACCATATATTTT CASSEGQTWGNTIYF
- TRBD1 16 TRBJ1-5 TRBV7-2 TGTGCCAGCAGCGATTACAAACAGGGGTGGAATCAGCCCCAGCATTTT CASSDYKQGWNQPQHF
- TRBD2 14 TRBJ2-5 TRBV5-1 TGCGCCAGCAGCTACACTAGCGAAGAAGAGACCCAGTACTTC CASSYTSEEETQYF
- TRBD1 15 TRBJ2-5 TRBV7-2 TGTGCCAGCAGCTTAACGGGACAGTTCCAAGAGACCCAGTACTTC CASSLTGQFQETQYF
- TRBD1 16 TRBJ2-2 TRBV5-1 TGCGCCAGCAGCTTGGGGGACAGGGCTAACACCGGGGAGCTGTTTTTT CASSLGDRANTGELFF
- TRBD2 14 TRBJ2-3 TRBV19 TGTGCCAGTAGTTTGGCTAGCGGGACAGATACGCAGTATTTT CASSLASGTDTQYF
- - 16 TRBJ2-1 TRBV10-1 TGCGCCAGCAGTGCCTCCTACAGCCAATCTTTCAGTGAGCAGTTCTTC CASSASYSQSFSEQFF
few - 15 TRBJ1-5 TRBV7-9 TGTGCCAGCAGCTTAGCGCTAGGCGAGAAGTCGCCCCAGCATTTT CASSLALGEKSPQHF
- - 15 TRBJ1-1 TRBV18 TGTGCCAGCTCACCACCGAATCTAAGGAACACTGAAGCTTTCTTT CASSPPNLRNTEAFF
- - 14 TRBJ2-2 TRBV5-4 TGTGCCAGTACGCCTGGCAGATACACCGGGGAGCTGTTTTTT CASTPGRYTGELFF
- - 14 TRBJ2-5 TRBV4-1 TGCGCCAGCAGCCAAGTGCGGGACCAAGAGACCCAGTACTTC CASSQVRDQETQYF
- - 16 TRBJ2-1 TRBV4-3 TGCGCCAGCAGCCAAGATCGGCAGGGCGGAGACAATGAGCAGTTCTTC CASSQDRQGGDNEQFF
- - 16 TRBJ2-3 TRBV13 TGTGCCAGCAGCTGGGTCCGGGGAAGTGACACAGATACGCAGTATTTT CASSWVRGSDTDTQYF
- TRBD1 12 TRBJ1-4 TRBV28 TGTGCCAGCAGTTTCTCCCGGACAGGACTGTTTTTT CASSFSRTGLFF
once - 15 TRBJ1-1 TRBV14 TGTGCCAGCAGCCAAGATAATAAGGCAGGGACTGAAGCTTTCTTT CASSQDNKAGTEAFF
- - 15 TRBJ2-7 TRBV6-5 TGTGCCAGCAGTTACGGGTCCGCAGGGGGGTACGAGCAGTACTTC CASSYGSAGGYEQYF
- TRBD1 15 TRBJ1-1 TRBV6-6 TGTGCCAGCAGTTACCCACCGGGACAGGAGGGGGAAACTTTCTTT CASSYPPGQEGETFF
- TRBD2 15 TRBJ2-3 TRBV9 TGTGCCAGCAGCGCTCCTAGCGGGAGGGAAGATACGCAGTATTTT CASSAPSGREDTQYF
- TRBD1 13 TRBJ1-2 TRBV6-5 TGTGCCACACGAAAGGGACAGGACTATGGCTACACCTTC CATRKGQDYGYTF
- - 14 TRBJ2-7 TRBV7-9 TGTGCCAGCAGCTTAGGCTGGCAGGGCGCCGAGCAGTACTTC CASSLGWQGAEQYF
- TRBD2 15 TRBJ2-3 TRBV30 TGTGCCTGGAGTGGGGCGGGGGGGCCGTCAGATACGCAGTATTTT CAWSGAGGPSDTQYF
- TRBD1 15 TRBJ1-2 TRBV28 TGTGCCAGCAGTTTCGCCAACAGGGGCGAGGGTGGCTACACCTTC CASSFANRGEGGYTF
- - 14 TRBJ1-1 TRBV5-4 TGTGCCAGCAGCTTAGGGGGTCAGGACACTGAAGCTTTCTTT CASSLGGQDTEAFF
- - 12 TRBJ2-1 TRBV9 TGTGCCAGCAGCGTAGGACTGAATGAGCAGTTCTTC CASSVGLNEQFF
- TRBD1 17 TRBJ2-2 TRBV5-5 TGTGCCAGCAGCTTGCCCCGGGCAGGGGGCAGCGCCGGGGAGCTGTTTTTT CASSLPRAGGSAGELFF
- TRBD1 15 TRBJ1-1 TRBV7-2 TGTGCCAGCAGCCCGATAACAGGGGGTAGCACTGAAGCTTTCTTT CASSPITGGSTEAFF
- TRBD2 20 TRBJ2-7 TRBV28 TGTGCCAGCAGTTCCCACAGGGTTACTGGACTAGCGGGATCGATCTACGAGCAGTACTTC CASSSHRVTGLAGSIYEQYF
- TRBD1 14 TRBJ2-7 TRBV5-1 TGCGCCAGCAGCGACACCGGGACAGGACTCAAGCAGTACTTC CASSDTGTGLKQYF
- - 16 TRBJ1-6 TRBV10-3 TGTGCCATCAGTGAGTCTAGTTTCGGTACGGGTTCACCCCTCCACTTT CAISESSFGTGSPLHF
once - 14 TRBJ2-7 TRBV6-5 TGTGCCAGCACTAATCCGGGATCCTCCTACGAGCAGTACTTC CASTNPGSSYEQYF
few - 15 TRBJ1-2 TRBV14 TGTGCCAGCAGGCAAACAGGCGCGTCTAACTATGGCTACACCTTC CASRQTGASNYGYTF
once - 13 TRBJ1-1 TRBV7-9 TGTGCCAGCAGCGTATCCACCGGGGCTGAAGCTTTCTTT CASSVSTGAEAFF
- - 11 TRBJ2-1 TRBV20-1 TGCAGTGCTAGAGATGGGCCTCGATTGTTCTTC CSARDGPRLFF
- - 15 TRBJ1-5 TRBV10-3 TGTGCCATCAGTGAGGGTCAGTCAAGCAATCAGCCCCAGCATTTT CAISEGQSSNQPQHF
- TRBD2 18 TRBJ2-5 TRBV5-1 TGCGCCAGCAGCTTGGTATCCAGCGGGAGGGCCCGGGGAGAGACCCAGTACTTC CASSLVSSGRARGETQYF
- TRBD1 19 TRBJ2-6 TRBV7-8 TGTGCCAGCAGCGTCGGGCGCTGGCAGGGGGCTTATGGGGCCAACGTCCTGACTTTC CASSVGRWQGAYGANVLTF
- - 16 TRBJ1-5 TRBV6-1 TGTGCCAGCAGTGAAGTGCGGGGGCCCAGCAATCAGCCCCAGCATTTT CASSEVRGPSNQPQHF
- TRBD1 19 TRBJ2-7 TRBV27 TGTGCCAGCAGTTTACGTCCCGGGACAGGGTTGGGGGTGTCCTACGAGCAGTACTTC CASSLRPGTGLGVSYEQYF
- - 17 TRBJ2-2 TRBV13 TGTGCCAGCAGCTTCCGACCACCGACAGAGAACACCGGGGAGCTGTTTTTT CASSFRPPTENTGELFF
- TRBD2 13 TRBJ2-7 TRBV28 TGTGCCAGCAAGTCGGGAGGGCCCTACGAGCAGTACTTC CASKSGGPYEQYF
- - 13 TRBJ2-7 TRBV5-1 TGCGCCAGCAGCTTGGCACTAGACCACGAGCAGTACTTC CASSLALDHEQYF